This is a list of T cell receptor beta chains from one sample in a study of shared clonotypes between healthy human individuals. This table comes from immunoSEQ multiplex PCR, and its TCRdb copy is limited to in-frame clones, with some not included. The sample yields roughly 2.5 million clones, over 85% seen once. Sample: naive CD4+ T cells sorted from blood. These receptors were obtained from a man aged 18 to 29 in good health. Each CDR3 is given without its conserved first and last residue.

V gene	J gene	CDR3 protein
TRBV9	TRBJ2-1	ASSGRSSYNEQF
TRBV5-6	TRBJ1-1	ASSRSGGFYLTGEAF
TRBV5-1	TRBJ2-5	ASSLWAGQETQY
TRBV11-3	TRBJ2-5	ASSLGAAGTQY
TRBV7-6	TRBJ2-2	ASSLGGTGAATGELF
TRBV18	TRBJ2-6	ASSLSVGDLSSGANVLT
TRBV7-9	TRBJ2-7	ASSPGGQGGEQY
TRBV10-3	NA	AISDGQGSYEQY
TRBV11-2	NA	ASSLGQLPSYEQY
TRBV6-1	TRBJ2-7	ASSRTGALGEQY